This TCR beta chain was identified in a study of spatial heterogeneity in lung cancer. One entry per CDR3 protein, called by TCRdb with MiXCR from the 5' RACE reads. The sample records some 23,000 distinct CDR3 sequences, more than 6.5% being singletons. Trimming at V came to 11 bases and at J to 0 bases, leaving 3 bases not matched to a gene. The CDR3 contains 13 residues. Germline values: CDR1 WNHNN, CDR2 SYGVQD (reference sequence). Regarding time point: sample taken at primary tumor resection. Tumor, nontumor lung or frozen PBMC supplied whole RNA, sequenced without sorting. This clonotype was found many times.

This sample comprised PBMCs, obtained at surgery. The origin of this receptor is a male donor with early-stage non-small cell lung cancer. The chain combines TRBV10-1 with TRBJ2-2; 7 bases match TRBD1. This CDR3 reads CAAGTANTGELFF. DNA for the CDR3: TGCGCCGCTGGGACAGCGAACACCGGGGAGCTGTTTTTT.